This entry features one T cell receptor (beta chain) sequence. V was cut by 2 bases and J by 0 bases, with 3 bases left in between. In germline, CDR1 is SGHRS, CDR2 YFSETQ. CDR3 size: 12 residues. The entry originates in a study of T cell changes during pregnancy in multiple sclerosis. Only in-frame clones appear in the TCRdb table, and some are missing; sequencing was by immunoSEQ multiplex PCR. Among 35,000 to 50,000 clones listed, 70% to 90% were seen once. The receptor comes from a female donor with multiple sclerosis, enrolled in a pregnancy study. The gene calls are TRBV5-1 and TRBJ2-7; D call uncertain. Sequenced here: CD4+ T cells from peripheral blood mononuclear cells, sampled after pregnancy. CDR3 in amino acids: CASSFSSYEQYF. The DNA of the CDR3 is TGCGCCAGCAGCTTCTCCTCCTACGAGCAGTACTTC.